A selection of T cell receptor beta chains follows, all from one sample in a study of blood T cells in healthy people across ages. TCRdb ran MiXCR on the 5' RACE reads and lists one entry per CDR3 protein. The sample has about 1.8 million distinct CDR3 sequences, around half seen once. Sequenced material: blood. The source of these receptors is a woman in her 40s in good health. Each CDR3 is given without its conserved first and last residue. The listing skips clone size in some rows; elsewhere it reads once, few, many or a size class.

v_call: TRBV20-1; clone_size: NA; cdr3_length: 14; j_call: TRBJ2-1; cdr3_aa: SARGVRGETYNEQF
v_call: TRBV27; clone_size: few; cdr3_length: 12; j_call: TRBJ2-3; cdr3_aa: ASSFGGPADTQY
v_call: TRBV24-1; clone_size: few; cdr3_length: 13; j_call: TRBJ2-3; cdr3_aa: ATSKGVGITDTQY
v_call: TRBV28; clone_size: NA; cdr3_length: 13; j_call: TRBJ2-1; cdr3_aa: ASSRIGVTYNEQF
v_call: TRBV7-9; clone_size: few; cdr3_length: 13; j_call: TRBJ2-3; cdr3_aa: ASSPTSGGPDTQY
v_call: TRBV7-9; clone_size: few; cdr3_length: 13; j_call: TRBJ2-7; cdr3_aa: ASSLGGTGKSEQY
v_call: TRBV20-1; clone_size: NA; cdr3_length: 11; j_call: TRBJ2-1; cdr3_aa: SARERRGDEQF
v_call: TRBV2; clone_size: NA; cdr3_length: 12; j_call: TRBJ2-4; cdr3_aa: ASILDQGGNIQY
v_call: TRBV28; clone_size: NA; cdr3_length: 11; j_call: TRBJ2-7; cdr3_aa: ASSGRLGYEQY
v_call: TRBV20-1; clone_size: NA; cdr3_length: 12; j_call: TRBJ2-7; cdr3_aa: SAPGGAVYNEQY
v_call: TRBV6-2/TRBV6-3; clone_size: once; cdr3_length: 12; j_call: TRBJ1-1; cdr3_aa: ASSYRRMNTEAF
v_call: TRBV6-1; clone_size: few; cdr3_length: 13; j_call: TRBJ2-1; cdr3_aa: ASSGWAGGVNEQF
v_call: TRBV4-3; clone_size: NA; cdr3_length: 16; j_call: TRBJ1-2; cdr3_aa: ASSRGQSNWGQGTGYT
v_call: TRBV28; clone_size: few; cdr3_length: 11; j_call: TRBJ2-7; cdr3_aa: ASRTLVPHEQY
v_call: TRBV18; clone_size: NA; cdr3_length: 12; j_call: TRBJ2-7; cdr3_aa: ASSPGTVNPRGY